The 20 T cell receptor beta chains in this list originate from one sample, sequenced in a study of post-analysis software for immune sequencing data (dated by TCRdb to between 2015 and 2016). The paper's findings and limits, for the study overall: Roughly 5 TRBV segments, including TRBV5-6, TRBV5-1 and TRBV20-1, were significantly more frequent in patients than controls.

These receptors' antigens are unknown. Library preparation used PCR. Data came from an Illumina HiSeq 2500. To reduce PCR and sequencing biases, unique molecular identifiers were built into the TCR beta cDNA libraries. The public sequencing data were trimmed at Q25 with fastp and processed into clonotypes with MiXCR by TCRdb, which kept only in-frame beta chains. Merged by CDR3 protein, the rows form single entries marked with the most common genes and DNA. Here the sample has 820,000 or so distinct CDR3 sequences; under 70% occur a single time. Roughly 4.4% of the sample is taken by the ten largest. The material sequenced was blood. The receptor set was obtained from a girl aged 5-17 years with multiple sclerosis.

The chain combines TRBV7-2 with TRBJ2-5; 12 bases line up with TRBD2. The J call may be faulty, since TRBJ2-7 better matches the DNA end. Germline CDR1 and CDR2: SGHTA and FQGNSA. This CDR3 region has 16 residues. In DNA form, the CDR3 reads TGTGCCAGCAGCTTAAACGGGCTAGCGGGGGGGCTCGAGCAGTACTTC. As protein: CASSLNGLAGGLEQYF.

Turning to this clonotype: One end of the junction fails to match germline, which may point to a read error. V and J are TRBV7-2 and TRBJ2-1; D call uncertain. The CDR3 is made up of 17 amino acids. Germline V lookup: CDR1 SGHTA, CDR2 FQGNSA. CDR3 sequence (DNA): TGTGCCAGCAGCTTAGATCTGATTACCAGCTCCCACAATGAGCAGTTCTTC. It encodes CASSLDLITSSHNEQFF. Based on the CDR3 plus reference TRBV7-2 and TRBJ2-1, the full variable domain is GAGVSQSPSNKVTEKGKDVELRCDPISGHTALYWYRQSLGQGLEFLIYFQGNSAPDKSGLPSDRFSAERTGGSVSTLTIQRTQQEDSAVYLCASSLDLITSSHNEQFFGPGTRLTVL.

The chain recombines TRBV6-6 with TRBJ1-1; D is uncertain. V shed 6 bases and J shed 4 bases, with 18 bases lying between them. In germline, CDR1 is MNHNY, CDR2 SVGAGI (reference sequence). The CDR3 extends over 15 amino acids. DNA for the CDR3: TGTGCCAGCAGACCGATCTCGGCTGGGCCCACTGAAGCTTTCTTT. Translating it yields CASRPISAGPTEAFF.

This clonotype was counted only a few times. V and J are TRBV5-1 and TRBJ2-7, with D maybe TRBD1 (6 bases). V dropped 0 bases and J dropped 0 bases, with 10 bases sitting between them. The CDR3 has 15 residues. Germline V lookup: CDR1 SGHRS, CDR2 YFSETQ. The CDR3 reads CASSLAGAGSYEQYF. Here the CDR3 DNA reads TGCGCCAGCAGCTTGGCAGGGGCCGGCTCCTACGAGCAGTACTTC. Together with reference TRBV5-1 and TRBJ2-7, the CDR3 gives the full variable domain: KAGVTQTPRYLIKTRGQQVTLSCSPISGHRSVSWYQQTPGQGLQFLFEYFSETQRNKGNFPGRFSGRQFSNSRSEMNVSTLELGDSALYLCASSLAGAGSYEQYFGPGTRLTVT.

The rearrangement joins TRBV7-9 to TRBJ2-4, with 11 nucleotides matching TRBD2. The CDR3 spans 15 residues. The V gene's germline CDR1 is SEHNR and CDR2 FQNEAQ (reference sequence). J lost 7 bases, V lost 5 bases, and 7 bases had no gene match. The CDR3, as DNA: TGTGCCAGCAGCGTACTAGCGGGAGATGTCAACATTCAGTACTTC. Translated, it gives CASSVLAGDVNIQYF.

This clonotype turned up a few times. The V and J genes are TRBV7-2 and TRBJ2-7; D is unclear. CDR1 and CDR2 from the germline V gene are SGHTA and FQGNSA. Trimming stripped 5 bases from V and 3 bases from J, with 11 bases between. The CDR3 has 13 amino acids. The CDR3 protein is CASSLTARYEQYF. CDR3 in DNA: TGTGCCAGCAGCCTGACTGCCCGCTACGAGCAGTACTTC.

The chain employs TRBV27 and TRBJ2-4, with a tentative D call TRBD2 (5 bases). The end of the DNA fits TRBJ2-7 better, so the J call may be wrong. The CDR3 length is 13 residues. Germline CDR1 is MNHEY and CDR2 is SMNVEV (reference sequence). In DNA, the CDR3 is TGTGCCAGCAGTTTGCGGGTAAACTACGAGCAGTACTTC. Encoded protein: CASSLRVNYEQYF.

This chain connects TRBV5-1 to TRBJ2-5; D unclear. The V and J ends lost 0 bases and 2 bases respectively, with 17 bases between them. The germline V gene encodes CDR1 SGHRS and CDR2 YFSETQ. This CDR3 contains 17 residues. In DNA form, the CDR3 reads TGCGCCAGCAGCTTGGGGGATCCTCGTCCCCAGCAAGAGACCCAGTACTTC. It yields the protein CASSLGDPRPQQETQYF.

This clonotype was seen a single time. The CDR3 loop is CASSLPDVEQFF. The CDR3 DNA sequence: TGTGCCAGCAGCTTGCCGGACGTTGAGCAGTTCTTC. The chain joins TRBV5-6 to TRBJ2-7; D is ambiguous. The DNA end is a closer match to TRBJ2-1, so the J assignment may be wrong. The CDR3 length is 12 residues. CDR1 is SGHDT and CDR2 is YYEEEE in the germline V gene.

This chain uses TRBV4-1 with TRBJ2-7; 8 bases align to TRBD2. Germline V gene sequence: CDR1 MGHRA, CDR2 YSYEKL. CDR3 length equals 15 residues. J lost 6 bases, V lost 4 bases, and 11 bases had no gene match. Written as DNA, the CDR3 is TGCGCCAGCAGCCTTCGTATGGGACTAGTTACCGAGCAGTACTTC. Amino acid sequence: CASSLRMGLVTEQYF.

This chain uses TRBV20-1 with TRBJ2-7; D is unclear. The CDR3 is 15 amino acids. Germline V gene data show CDR1 as DFQATT and CDR2 as SNEGSKA (reference sequence). V lost 2 bases to trimming and J lost 0 bases, with 14 bases between them. The CDR3 loop is CSARTHGSSSYEQYF. The CDR3 DNA follows: TGCAGTGCTAGAACCCATGGCAGTAGCTCCTACGAGCAGTACTTC.

There are a few counts of this clonotype. V is TRBV6-5 and J is TRBJ2-7, with D possibly matching TRBD2 (5 bases). The CDR3 consists of 14 residues. Germline CDR1 MNHEY, CDR2 SVGAGI. Trimming pared 0 bases from V and 7 bases from J, leaving 13 bases between. The CDR3 protein is CASSYSWLAGEQYF. CDR3 in DNA: TGTGCCAGCAGTTACTCTTGGCTAGCTGGTGAGCAGTACTTC.

V is TRBV20-1 and J is TRBJ1-2; D possibly corresponds to TRBD1 (5 bases). Trimming stripped 5 bases from V and 8 bases from J, with 15 bases between. Germline CDR1 DFQATT, CDR2 SNEGSKA (reference sequence). This CDR3 has 12 residues. The CDR3 DNA follows: TGCAGTGCTCGGGCAGGGACGGGCGGCTACACCTTC. Translation gives CSARAGTGGYTF.

V usage is TRBV10-3 and J usage is TRBJ1-5; 7 bases match TRBD1. This CDR3 comprises 16 residues. CDR1 and CDR2 (germline): ENHRY, SYGVKD. V gave up 2 bases and J gave up 2 bases; unmatched junction bases: 6. As DNA, the CDR3 is TGTGCCATCAGTGAGGGACAGGCCCGAGGCAATCAGCCCCAGCATTTT. Amino acids: CAISEGQARGNQPQHF.

This clonotype was seen a few times. This sequence joins TRBV7-3 and TRBJ2-4; D unresolved. The closer fit of TRBJ2-7 to the DNA end suggests the J call may be wrong. This CDR3 has 16 amino acids. The germline CDR1 and CDR2 sequences are SGHTA and FQGTGA. The DNA of the CDR3 is TGTGCCAGCAGCCCAAATAGGCTGAGTATTCCCTACGAGCAGTACTTC. It is translated as CASSPNRLSIPYEQYF.

This clonotype was seen only a few times. The V call is TRBV29-1, the J call TRBJ2-1; TRBD2 matches at 9 bases. The germline gives CDR1 SQVTM, CDR2 ANQGSEA. CDR3 length equals 12 residues. The ends lost 7 bases at V and 8 bases at J; junction bases unmatched: 6. This CDR3 reads CSAPLAGHEQFF. CDR3 nucleotides: TGCAGCGCCCCCCTAGCGGGACATGAGCAGTTCTTC.

The table lists this clonotype with a few counts. This chain uses TRBV6-5 with TRBJ1-1, with a possible D match to TRBD1 (5 bases). CDR1 is MNHEY and CDR2 is SVGAGI in the germline V gene. The ends were cut back, 2 bases at V and 5 bases at J, with 12 bases in the middle. This CDR3 is 14 amino acids long. CDR3 loop: CASSYGRGWTEAFF. The CDR3 DNA is TGTGCCAGCAGTTACGGGAGGGGCTGGACTGAAGCTTTCTTT.

This rearrangement joins TRBV5-1 to TRBJ2-1; D gene ambiguous. Germline assignment: CDR1 SGHRS and CDR2 YFSETQ. The germline V and J ends were trimmed by 6 bases and 3 bases, with 10 bases remaining between them. CDR3 length: 13 residues. CDR3 DNA sequence: TGCGCCAGCAAGGCGGTCCACTACAATGAGCAGTTCTTC. Its translation is CASKAVHYNEQFF.

The J gene is TRBJ2-7, the V gene TRBV5-1; tentative D call: TRBD2 (5 bases). Trimming shortened V by 4 bases and J by 1 base, and 15 bases separated the two germline ends. CDR3 length equals 15 residues. CDR1 and CDR2 from the germline V gene are SGHRS and YFSETQ. CDR3 sequence (DNA): TGCGCCAGCAGCCCCGGGGTCGTTAGTTCCTACGAGCAGTACTTC. It specifies CASSPGVVSSYEQYF.

The rearrangement joins TRBV7-9 to TRBJ2-1; the match to TRBD2 covers 13 bases. The germline CDR1 and CDR2 sequences are SEHNR and FQNEAQ (reference sequence). The CDR3 has 14 residues. The junction had 7 bases not matched to a gene; V was cut back by 4 bases and J by 13 bases. CDR3 residues: CASSSGTSGIGQFF. DNA for the CDR3: TGTGCCAGCAGCTCCGGGACTAGCGGGATCGGTCAGTTCTTC.